This T cell receptor (beta chain) was obtained from a study of glioma-infiltrating T cells after dendritic cell vaccination (TCRdb year 2016). With respect to the entire study: The cohort included 15 or so glioblastoma patients drawn from Phase I and II dendritic cell vaccination trials, of whom 9 were newly diagnosed and 6 had recurrent disease. Between 2003 and 2012, patients were given autologous tumor lysate-pulsed dendritic cell vaccination. To make the vaccine, monocyte-derived dendritic cells were cultured for under eight days with IL-4 and GM-CSF and then pulsed overnight with autologous tumor lysate. Three intradermal dendritic cell vaccine injections were administered to patients at biweekly intervals in the arm below the axilla. In glioblastoma patients vaccinated with dendritic cells, deep sequencing of TCR beta CDR3 regions served to measure the amount of tumor-infiltrating lymphocytes and to compare repertoires between tumor and blood. TCR sequencing metrics, including TIL content and tumor-blood repertoire overlap, were correlated with survival after dendritic cell vaccination.

The sample holds a few counts of this clone. What antigen it recognizes has not been identified. No base qualities exist here, and no much larger clone lies one base off it. Other DNA sequences from this sample encode an identical CDR3 as well. The germline V gene (reference sequence) sets CDR1 to MNHNY and CDR2 to SVGAGI. The CDR3, cysteine through phenylalanine, is 11 amino acids long. Only the CDR3 region is kept as DNA, spanning 33 bases read in frame from base 1. The germline ends are 5 bases apart after V is trimmed by 8 bases and J by 3 bases. The immunoSEQ assay amplified TCRB CDR3 regions from around 2.1 micrograms of genomic DNA, or from all available DNA when less than that amount was available. The multiplex PCR employed 60 forward primers targeting TCR V beta segments and 13 reverse primers targeting J beta segments. Synthetic control templates were spiked into each sample at limiting dilution to estimate reads per starting template. Sequencing produced 87 bp reads on the Illumina HiSeq System. The published analysis was carried out like this. PCR and sequencing errors were removed by a nearest neighbor algorithm that merged closely related sequences. TCR overlap was defined as the percentage of unique tumor TCR beta sequences that were also present in the same patient's peripheral blood. This is the immuneACCESS table as TCRdb keeps it, with only in-frame sequences that have V and J called. A part of the clones is gone; compared with another copy, unresolved V genes explain less than half, and the rest is unexplained. That table supplies the V and J calls and clone size; D and trimming were determined from the DNA. The table for this sample lists 75,000 to 100,000 clones; 79% of them were counted only once. The ten largest clones take up approximately 5.9% of the sample.

Selection of patients required sufficient residual fresh-frozen tumor tissue and over two years of available survival data. Although molecular status otherwise differed among the glioblastoma patients, no patient had an isocitrate dehydrogenase mutation. PBMC collection took place before vaccination, two weeks after the third vaccination, and at tumor progression if progression occurred. Genomic DNA was extracted with the Qiagen DNeasy Blood extraction Kit. Broad study findings and their caveats: The cohort was small and heterogeneous, with few patients having full blood and tumor sets and even fewer initial-recurrent tumor pairs. Longer time to progression and overall survival after dendritic cell vaccination were predicted by higher estimated pretreatment TIL content. TCR clonality showed no direct relationship with survival, which suggests that a diverse polyclonal response may matter. The response model built on TCR overlap across three groups was characterized as speculative, with prospective validation still needed.

The chain uses TRBV6-6 and TRBJ1-3, with the D gene too uncertain to name. This sample comprised blood, obtained before dendritic cell vaccination. The clonotype was recovered from a human donor with glioblastoma. The sequenced DNA: TGTGCCAGCGCCAGTGGAAACACCATATATTTT. Translated, it gives CASASGNTIYF.